The entry below describes one TCR beta chain. This specimen comes from a study of technical replicates of blood from a handful of donors. Only in-frame clones appear in the TCRdb table, and some are missing; sequencing was by immunoSEQ multiplex PCR. Of 50,000 to 65,000 clones in the sample, nearly 95% are singletons; the top ten hold around 4%. V dropped 5 bases and J dropped 3; count of bases not matched to a gene: 5. The CDR3 is 15 residues long. Per the germline V gene, CDR1 is SGHAT and CDR2 is FQDESV (reference sequence). Sequenced: PBMCs. The origin of this receptor is a human donor in good health. Some clones in this sample may be carry-over from other donors' samples. The chain recombines TRBV11-1 with TRBJ2-1; 9 positions agree with TRBD2. The CDR3 nucleotides are TGTGCCAGCAGCCGGAATAGCGGGAGCTACAATGAGCAGTTCTTC. Encoded protein: CASSRNSGSYNEQFF.